This TCR beta chain came from a study of CD8+ T cells in alopecia areata. Indicated treatment: oral pan-JAK inhibitor, 5-10 mg twice daily. Patients with alopecia areata provided lesional scalp punch biopsies as well as peripheral blood. CDR1 SGHRS and CDR2 YFSETQ come from the germline V gene. The CDR3 loop spans 21 amino acids. The germline V and J ends were trimmed by 0 bases and 2 bases, with 28 bases remaining between them. Sequencing used cDNA as its template, made by extracting RNA and reverse transcribing it. Assay used: immunoSEQ multiplex PCR; TCRdb lists only in-frame clones, some missing. Of 100,000 or so clones listed, 60% are singletons. This clone was seen a handful of times.

The receptor was isolated from a human donor with alopecia areata. This sample comprised CD8+ T cells sorted from blood, obtained at approximately week 55, from a patient treated with tofacitinib. The chain employs TRBV5-1 and TRBJ2-3; TRBD1 or TRBD2 may be the D gene (5 bases each). The DNA of the CDR3 is TGCGCCAGCAGCTTGGATCTCCGGGACGCGTTTCCATTAACGCACACAGATACGCAGTATTTT. Translating gives CASSLDLRDAFPLTHTDTQYF. The whole variable domain, filled in from reference TRBV5-1 and TRBJ2-3, reads KAGVTQTPRYLIKTRGQQVTLSCSPISGHRSVSWYQQTPGQGLQFLFEYFSETQRNKGNFPGRFSGRQFSNSRSEMNVSTLELGDSALYLCASSLDLRDAFPLTHTDTQYFGPGTRLTVL.